Below, 18 T cell receptor beta chains from the same sample are listed, as sequenced in a study of T-cell memory formation after mild COVID-19 (dated by TCRdb to about 2021). The method behind the library was 5' RACE. Instrument used: Illumina NovaSeq 6000. TCRdb itself trimmed the public reads at Q25 with fastp, ran MiXCR and retained productive beta chains. Here each entry gathers all rows of one CDR3 protein and keeps the most common genes and DNA. In all, the sample holds fewer than 550,000 distinct CDR3 sequences, and roughly 20% of those were seen once. The ten largest clones represent around 8.4% of the sample. The specimen was PBMCs or a T cell subset sorted from them (not recorded which). These receptor sequences come from an adult woman who had mild COVID-19 (a few samples of this study predate the infection). The sample titles of this study are shuffled in the database, so cell type and time point are left out; the donor was told from shared clones.

The chain carries TRBV11-2 and TRBJ2-1, with 8 bases identical to TRBD2. The ends lost 4 bases at V and 6 bases at J; junction bases unmatched: 8. The germline V gene encodes CDR1 SGHAT and CDR2 FQNNGV. CDR3 length equals 15 residues. The CDR3 region is CASSSRTSSLNEQFF. CDR3 sequence (DNA): TGTGCCAGCAGCTCCCGGACTAGCTCCCTCAATGAGCAGTTCTTC.

The chain employs TRBV5-5 and TRBJ1-2; D not certain. The CDR3 covers 17 residues. In germline, CDR1 is SGHKS, CDR2 YYEKEE (reference sequence). The V end was cut by 1 base, the J end by 2 bases, with 18 bases between. CDR3 loop: CASSLSTRPLGNYGYTF. CDR3 nucleotides: TGTGCCAGCAGCTTGTCGACCAGGCCCTTGGGAAACTATGGCTACACCTTC.

In its sample, this clonotype was seen a few times. The chain links TRBV7-2 to TRBJ1-1, with TRBD1 identical over 7 bases. Germline V lookup: CDR1 SGHTA, CDR2 FQGNSA. CDR3 length: 14 amino acids. The junction had 8 bases not matched to a gene; V was cut back by 5 bases and J by 5 bases. The CDR3 loop reads CASSPRGRWTEAFF. In DNA form, the CDR3 reads TGTGCCAGCAGCCCTAGGGGGCGGTGGACTGAAGCTTTCTTT.

The sample holds a few counts of this clonotype. The V gene is TRBV2, the J gene TRBJ1-2; 12 nucleotides match TRBD1. The V gene's germline CDR1 is SNHLY and CDR2 FYNNEI. V lost 4 bases to trimming and J lost 4 bases; unmatched junction nucleotides: 4. There are 15 residues in the CDR3. CDR3 bases: TGTGCCAGCAGTGGGGGACAGGGGGCCTCCTATGGCTACACCTTC. Its translation: CASSGGQGASYGYTF. Combining the CDR3 with reference TRBV2 and TRBJ1-2 gives the whole variable domain EPEVTQTPSHQVTQMGQEVILRCVPISNHLYFYWYRQILGQKVEFLVSFYNNEISEKSEIFDDQFSVERPDGSNFTLKIRSTKLEDSAMYFCASSGGQGASYGYTFGSGTRLTVV.

The rearrangement joins TRBV6-5 to TRBJ2-3; unclear D gene. Germline V lookup: CDR1 MNHEY, CDR2 SVGAGI. V was trimmed by 0 bases and J by 4 bases, leaving 11 bases between them. The CDR3 totals 15 residues. The DNA of the CDR3 is TGTGCCAGCAGTTACTCGGAAAGCCCGGCAGATACGCAGTATTTT. Translated: CASSYSESPADTQYF.

This clonotype was seen only a few times. The V call is TRBV27, the J call TRBJ2-7; D unresolved. Germline CDR1 is MNHEY and CDR2 is SMNVEV (reference sequence). The V end was cut by 6 bases, the J end by 0 bases, with 9 bases between. This CDR3 region has 13 residues. The CDR3 sequence is CASRRAHSYEQYF. The DNA of the CDR3 is TGTGCCAGCAGAAGGGCCCACTCCTACGAGCAGTACTTC.

This clonotype came up a few times. The gene calls are TRBV2 and TRBJ2-7, with D maybe TRBD1 (6 bases). Per the germline V gene, CDR1 is SNHLY and CDR2 is FYNNEI. This CDR3 comprises 13 residues. V lost 10 bases to trimming and J lost 1 base, with 14 bases between them. The CDR3 loop reads CATRADSSYEQYF. CDR3 nucleotides: TGTGCCACCCGGGCGGACAGTTCCTACGAGCAGTACTTC.

The CDR3 region is CASSPHREQFF. The DNA of the CDR3 is TGTGCCAGCAGTCCGCACAGGGAGCAGTTCTTC. The genes are TRBV6-2 or TRBV6-3 and TRBJ2-1; maybe TRBD1 (5 bases). Germline V gene data show CDR1 as MNHEY and CDR2 as SVGEGT. CDR3 size: 11 residues. Trimming removed 5 bases from V and 10 bases from J, with 9 bases in between.

This chain links TRBV2 with TRBJ2-2; TRBD1 might be the D (6 bases). Germline lookup yields CDR1 SNHLY and CDR2 FYNNEI. Trimming left V 6 bases short and J 6 bases short, with 11 bases between. CDR3 length: 13 amino acids. CDR3 protein: CASSAQGAGELFF. The CDR3 DNA reads TGTGCCAGCAGCGCACAGGGTGCCGGGGAGCTGTTTTTT. Together with reference TRBV2 and TRBJ2-2, the CDR3 gives the full variable domain: EPEVTQTPSHQVTQMGQEVILRCVPISNHLYFYWYRQILGQKVEFLVSFYNNEISEKSEIFDDQFSVERPDGSNFTLKIRSTKLEDSAMYFCASSAQGAGELFFGEGSRLTVL.

This clonotype was counted between two and nine times. The rearrangement links TRBV19 to TRBJ2-2; the D gene is possibly TRBD2 (5 bases). V lost 9 bases to trimming and J lost 2 bases, with 19 bases between them. This CDR3 has 16 residues. From germline, CDR1 is LNHDA and CDR2 SQIVND (reference sequence). CDR3 sequence: CASRHAGAANTGELFF. The CDR3 nucleotides are TGTGCCAGCCGGCACGCGGGCGCAGCAAACACCGGGGAGCTGTTTTTT.

This chain uses TRBV20-1 with TRBJ2-7, with 7 bases identical to TRBD1. V gave up 0 bases and J gave up 2 bases; unmatched junction bases: 7. Germline V gives CDR1 DFQATT, CDR2 SNEGSKA (reference sequence). The CDR3 runs 15 residues. This chain's CDR3 is CSARDSEDRPYEQYF. CDR3 DNA sequence: TGCAGTGCTAGAGATTCCGAGGACAGGCCCTACGAGCAGTACTTC.

This clonotype showed up just a few times. The J gene is TRBJ2-1, the V gene TRBV2; 7 bases map to TRBD2. V shed 11 bases and J 9 bases; nucleotides not matched to a gene: 7. The germline gives CDR1 SNHLY, CDR2 FYNNEI. This CDR3 region has 11 residues. Here the CDR3 reads CAGGLYSEQFF. In DNA form, the CDR3 reads TGTGCCGGGGGACTATATAGTGAGCAGTTCTTC.

This clonotype has more than one count but fewer than ten. The chain has TRBV29-1 and TRBJ1-2, with D perhaps matching TRBD1 (5 bases). This CDR3 spans 14 amino acids. Germline V gene lookup returns CDR1 SQVTM and CDR2 ANQGSEA. V was clipped by 1 base and J by 4 bases, with 13 bases between them. The CDR3, as DNA: TGCAGCGTTGAAGCGGGGCACATAGGCTATGGCTACACCTTC. Protein product: CSVEAGHIGYGYTF.

The chain recombines TRBV11-2 with TRBJ2-1, with D possibly called TRBD1 or TRBD2 (5 bases each). V gave up 4 bases and J gave up 6 bases, with 13 bases separating them. Germline V gene sequence: CDR1 SGHAT, CDR2 FQNNGV. The CDR3 totals 14 residues. The CDR3 DNA reads as TGTGCCAGCAGCTCTCCTAGAGGGGCCAATGAGCAGTTCTTC. Translated: CASSSPRGANEQFF.

This clonotype has at least ten counts. The chain joins TRBV29-1 to TRBJ2-7; TRBD1 is a possible D gene (5 bases). This CDR3 has 15 residues. V was trimmed by 4 bases and J by 3 bases, leaving 19 bases between them. Germline loops: CDR1 SQVTM, CDR2 ANQGSEA. The DNA for the CDR3 is TGCAGCGTTGTCCAAGGGCAGGGAAGGTACTACGAGCAGTACTTC. Protein sequence: CSVVQGQGRYYEQYF.

The rearrangement joins TRBV2 to TRBJ1-6; D unclear. CDR3 length equals 13 residues. The germline gives CDR1 SNHLY, CDR2 FYNNEI. Trimming stripped 4 bases from V and 9 bases from J, with 10 bases between. The CDR3, as DNA: TGTGCCAGCAGTGGCGAAGTAATTTCACCCCTCCACTTT. Protein: CASSGEVISPLHF.

The V and J genes are TRBV12-3 or TRBV12-4 and TRBJ2-2, with 9 bases that match TRBD1. The CDR3 has 15 residues. The J segment lost 0 bases and the V segment lost 6 bases, leaving 2 bases of the junction unmatched. The CDR3 reads CASRRQGANTGELFF. The CDR3, as DNA: TGTGCCAGCAGGAGACAGGGGGCGAACACCGGGGAGCTGTTTTTT.

This clonotype occurred many times. The V and J genes are TRBV7-8 and TRBJ1-2; TRBD1 matches 9 bases. Germline trimming cut 8 bases from V and 8 bases from J; bases unmatched to any gene: 15. Germline V gene sequence: CDR1 SGHVS, CDR2 FQNEAQ. The CDR3 has 15 amino acids. The CDR3, as DNA: TGTGCCAGCTCAACTCGGACAGGGGCTGGGGGGGGCTACACCTTC. It yields the protein CASSTRTGAGGGYTF.